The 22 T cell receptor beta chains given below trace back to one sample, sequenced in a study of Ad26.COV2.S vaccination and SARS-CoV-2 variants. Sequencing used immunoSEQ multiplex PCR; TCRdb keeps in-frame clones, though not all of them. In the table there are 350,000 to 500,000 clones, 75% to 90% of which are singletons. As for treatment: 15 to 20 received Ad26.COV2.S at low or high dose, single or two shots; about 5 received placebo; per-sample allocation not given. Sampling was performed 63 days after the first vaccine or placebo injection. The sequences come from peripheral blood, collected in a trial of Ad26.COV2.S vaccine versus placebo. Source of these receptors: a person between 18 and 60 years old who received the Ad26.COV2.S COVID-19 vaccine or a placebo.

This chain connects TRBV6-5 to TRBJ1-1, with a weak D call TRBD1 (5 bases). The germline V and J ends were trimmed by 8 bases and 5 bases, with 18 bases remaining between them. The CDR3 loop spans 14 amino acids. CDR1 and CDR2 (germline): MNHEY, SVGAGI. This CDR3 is CASYRLLWGTEAFF. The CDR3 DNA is TGTGCCAGCTACCGACTCTTATGGGGGACTGAAGCTTTCTTT.

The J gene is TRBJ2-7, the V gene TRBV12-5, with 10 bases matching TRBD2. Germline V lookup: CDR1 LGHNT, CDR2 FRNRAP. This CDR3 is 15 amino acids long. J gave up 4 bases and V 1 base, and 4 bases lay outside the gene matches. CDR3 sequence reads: CASGLERGGRYEQYF. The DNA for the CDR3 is TGTGCTAGTGGTTTGGAGCGGGGGGGCCGATACGAGCAGTACTTC.

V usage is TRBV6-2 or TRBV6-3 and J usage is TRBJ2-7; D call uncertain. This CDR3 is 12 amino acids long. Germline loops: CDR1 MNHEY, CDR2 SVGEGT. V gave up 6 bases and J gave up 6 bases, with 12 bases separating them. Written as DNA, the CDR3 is TGTGCCAGCAGCCGACCACCCCCCGAGCAGTACGTC. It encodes CASSRPPPEQYV.

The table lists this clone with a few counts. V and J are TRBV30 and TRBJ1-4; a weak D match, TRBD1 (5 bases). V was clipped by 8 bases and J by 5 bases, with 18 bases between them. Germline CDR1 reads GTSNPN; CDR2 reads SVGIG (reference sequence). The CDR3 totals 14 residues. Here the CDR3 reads CAGIFKGTNEKLFF. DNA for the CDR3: TGTGCCGGGATTTTTAAGGGGACCAATGAAAAACTGTTTTTT.

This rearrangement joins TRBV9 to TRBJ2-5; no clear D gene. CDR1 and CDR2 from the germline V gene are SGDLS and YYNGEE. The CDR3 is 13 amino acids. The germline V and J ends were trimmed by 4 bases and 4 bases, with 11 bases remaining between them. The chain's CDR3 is CASSYDFGETQYF. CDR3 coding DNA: TGTGCCAGCAGCTATGACTTCGGAGAGACCCAGTACTTC. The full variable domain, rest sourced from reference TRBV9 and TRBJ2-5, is DSGVTQTPKHLITATGQRVTLRCSPRSGDLSVYWYQQSLDQGLQFLIQYYNGEERAKGNILERFSAQQFPDLHSELNLSSLELGDSALYFCASSYDFGETQYFGPGTRLLVL.

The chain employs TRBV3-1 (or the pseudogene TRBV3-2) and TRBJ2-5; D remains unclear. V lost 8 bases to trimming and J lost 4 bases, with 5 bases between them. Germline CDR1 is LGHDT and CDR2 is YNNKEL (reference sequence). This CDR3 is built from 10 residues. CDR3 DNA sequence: TGTGCCAGCTCGAGAGAGACCCAGTACTTC. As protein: CASSRETQYF.

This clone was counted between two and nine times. The DNA of the CDR3 is TGTGCCAGCAGCCAGACTAGCGGGAATCTGGGGGGAGATACGCAGTATTTT. Amino acid sequence: CASSQTSGNLGGDTQYF. The chain uses TRBV7-2 and TRBJ2-3; 11 bases line up with TRBD2. The germline CDR1 and CDR2 sequences are SGHTA and FQGNSA. The CDR3 totals 17 residues. The trim removed 5 bases at V and 5 bases at J, leaving 12 bases unmatched. The complete variable domain, with remaining parts taken from reference TRBV7-2 and TRBJ2-3, reads GAGVSQSPSNKVTEKGKDVELRCDPISGHTALYWYRQSLGQGLEFLIYFQGNSAPDKSGLPSDRFSAERTGGSVSTLTIQRTQQEDSAVYLCASSQTSGNLGGDTQYFGPGTRLTVL.

CDR3 nucleotide sequence: TGTGCCAGCAGTTTATCTGGGGGCCAGCCCCAGCATTTT. Residues: CASSLSGGQPQHF. This sequence joins TRBV28 and TRBJ1-5, with D possibly being TRBD1 (6 bases). Trimming took 1 base from V and 7 from J, leaving 8 bases between them. Germline V gene lookup returns CDR1 MDHEN and CDR2 SYDVKM. The CDR3 sequence is 13 residues long.

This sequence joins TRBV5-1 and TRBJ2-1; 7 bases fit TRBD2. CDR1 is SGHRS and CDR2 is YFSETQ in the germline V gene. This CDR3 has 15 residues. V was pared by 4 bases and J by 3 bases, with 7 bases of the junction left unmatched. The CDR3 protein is CASSVSGVRYNEQFF. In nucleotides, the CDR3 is TGCGCCAGCAGCGTAAGCGGGGTTCGCTACAATGAGCAGTTCTTC.

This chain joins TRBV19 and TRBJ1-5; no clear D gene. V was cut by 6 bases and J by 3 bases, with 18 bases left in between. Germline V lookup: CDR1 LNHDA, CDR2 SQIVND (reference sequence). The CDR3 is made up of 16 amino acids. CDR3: CASSASKVVINQPQHF. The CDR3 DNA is TGTGCCAGTAGCGCCAGTAAGGTGGTGATCAATCAGCCCCAGCATTTT.

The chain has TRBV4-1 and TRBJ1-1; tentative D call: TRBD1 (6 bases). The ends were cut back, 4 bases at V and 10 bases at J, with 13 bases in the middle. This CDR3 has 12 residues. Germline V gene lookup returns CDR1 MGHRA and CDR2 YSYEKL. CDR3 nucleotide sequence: TGCGCCAGCAGCCGAGGACGGGGGCCAGCTTTCTTT. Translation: CASSRGRGPAFF.

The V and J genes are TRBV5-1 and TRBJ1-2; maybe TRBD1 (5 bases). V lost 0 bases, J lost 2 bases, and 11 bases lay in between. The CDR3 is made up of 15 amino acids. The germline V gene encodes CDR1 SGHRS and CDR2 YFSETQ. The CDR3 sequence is CASSLAQGSNYGYTF. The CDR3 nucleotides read TGCGCCAGCAGCTTGGCTCAGGGCAGCAACTATGGCTACACCTTC.

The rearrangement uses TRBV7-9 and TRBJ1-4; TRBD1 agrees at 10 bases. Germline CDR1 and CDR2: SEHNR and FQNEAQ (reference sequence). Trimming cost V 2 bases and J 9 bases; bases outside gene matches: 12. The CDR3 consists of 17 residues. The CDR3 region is CASSLLEKDRGYQKLFF. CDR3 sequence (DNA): TGTGCCAGCAGCTTATTAGAGAAGGACAGGGGGTACCAAAAACTGTTTTTT.

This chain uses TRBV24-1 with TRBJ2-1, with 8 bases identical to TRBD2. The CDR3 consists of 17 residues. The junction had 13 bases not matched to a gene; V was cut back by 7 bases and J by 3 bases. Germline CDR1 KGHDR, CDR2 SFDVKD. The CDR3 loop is CATSDVGVSGIYNEQFF. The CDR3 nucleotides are TGTGCCACCAGCGACGTCGGGGTTAGCGGGATCTACAATGAGCAGTTCTTC.

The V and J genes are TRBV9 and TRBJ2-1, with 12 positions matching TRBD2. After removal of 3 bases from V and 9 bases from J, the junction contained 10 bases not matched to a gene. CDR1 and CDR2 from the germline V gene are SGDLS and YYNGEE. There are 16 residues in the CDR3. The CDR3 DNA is TGTGCCAGCAGCGCTAGCGGGAGGGCCGGAGTAGGTGAGCAGTTCTTC. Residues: CASSASGRAGVGEQFF.

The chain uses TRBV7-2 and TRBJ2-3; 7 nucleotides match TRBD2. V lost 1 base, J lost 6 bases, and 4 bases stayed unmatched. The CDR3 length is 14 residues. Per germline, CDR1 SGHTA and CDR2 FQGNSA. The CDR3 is CASSLVLALDTQYF. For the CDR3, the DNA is TGTGCCAGCAGCTTAGTACTAGCGCTGGATACGCAGTATTTT.

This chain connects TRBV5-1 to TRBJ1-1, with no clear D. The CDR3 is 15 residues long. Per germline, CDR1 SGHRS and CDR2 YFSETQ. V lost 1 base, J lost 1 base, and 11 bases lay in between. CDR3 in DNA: TGCGCCAGCAGCTTGAGGTTTTCCCCGAACACTGAAGCTTTCTTT. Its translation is CASSLRFSPNTEAFF.

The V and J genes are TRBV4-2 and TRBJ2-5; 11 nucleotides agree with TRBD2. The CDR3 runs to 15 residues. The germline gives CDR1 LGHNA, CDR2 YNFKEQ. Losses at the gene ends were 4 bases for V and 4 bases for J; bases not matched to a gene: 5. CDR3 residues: CASSPLAGGRETQYF. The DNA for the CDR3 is TGTGCCAGCAGCCCGCTAGCGGGGGGCCGAGAGACCCAGTACTTC.

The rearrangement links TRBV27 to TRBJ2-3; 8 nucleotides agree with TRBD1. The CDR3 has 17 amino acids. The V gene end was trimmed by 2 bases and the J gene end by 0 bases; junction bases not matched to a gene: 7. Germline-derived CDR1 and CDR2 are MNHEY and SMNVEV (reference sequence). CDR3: CASSLRRRDRSTDTQYF. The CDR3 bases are TGTGCCAGCAGTTTAAGGAGGCGGGACAGGAGCACAGATACGCAGTATTTT.

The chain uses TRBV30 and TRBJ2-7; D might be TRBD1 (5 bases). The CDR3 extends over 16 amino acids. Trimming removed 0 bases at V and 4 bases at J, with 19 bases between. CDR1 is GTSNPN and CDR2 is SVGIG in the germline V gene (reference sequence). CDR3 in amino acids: CAWSVLRAGIGYEQYF. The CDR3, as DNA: TGTGCCTGGAGTGTACTAAGGGCAGGGATAGGGTACGAGCAGTACTTC. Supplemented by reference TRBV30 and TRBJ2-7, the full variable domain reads SQTIHQWPATLVQPVGSPLSLECTVEGTSNPNLYWYRQAAGRGLQLLFYSVGIGQISSEVPQNLSASRPQDRQFILSSKKLLLSDSGFYLCAWSVLRAGIGYEQYFGPGTRLTVT.

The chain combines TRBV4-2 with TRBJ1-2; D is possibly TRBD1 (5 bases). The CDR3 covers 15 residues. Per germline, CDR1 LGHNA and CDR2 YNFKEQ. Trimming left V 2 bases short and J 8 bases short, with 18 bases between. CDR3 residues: CASSQFRDDDAGYTF. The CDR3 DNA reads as TGTGCCAGCAGCCAATTCCGGGACGACGACGCCGGCTACACCTTC.

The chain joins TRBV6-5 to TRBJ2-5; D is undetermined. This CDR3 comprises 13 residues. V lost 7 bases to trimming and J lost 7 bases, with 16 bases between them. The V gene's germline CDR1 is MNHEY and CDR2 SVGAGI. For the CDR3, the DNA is TGTGCCAGCACCAACATAGGCACTGGGACCCAGTACTTC. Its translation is CASTNIGTGTQYF.